This paragraph reports one T cell receptor (beta chain). Its antigen remains undetermined. Base qualities are not recorded, but no much larger clone differs from it by a single base. Per the germline V gene, ENHRY is the CDR1 and SYGVKD is the CDR2. The CDR3 goes from the cysteine to the phenylalanine over 13 residues. CDR3 DNA only is kept here, 39 bases in frame from base 1. The V and J ends are trimmed by 10 bases and 0 bases, leaving 11 bases between them. Sorted unstimulated T cells, along with proliferating T cells recovered from mixed lymphocyte reactions, underwent TCRbeta CDR3 sequencing. Fresh whole blood from fewer than 12 HLA-typed healthy donors was used to isolate PBMCs. To map where alloreactive clones came from, unstimulated CD4+ non-regulatory T cells were FACS-sorted. Library generation was performed with the immunoSEQ multiplex PCR assay. Each sample had 9 x 10^4 or so TCR templates assayed by the deep sequencing platform. Genomic DNA extracted from sorted T cells was used for TCRbeta CDR3 sequencing. The authors' pipeline ran thus. Clonal analysis of TCRbeta CDR3 data was done in the R programming language. Unstimulated samples were compared with post-reaction CFSE-low samples to define alloreactive CD4+ and CD8+ clones. Alloreactive CD4+ clones were assigned to regulatory or non-regulatory origin by matching sequences to sorted unstimulated Treg and non-Treg repertoires. TCRdb took over this immuneACCESS table, retaining in-frame rearrangements with V and J assigned. Such tables are incomplete; in checked studies, under half of the missing clones stem from an unresolved V gene, and the remainder is unexplained. The V and J calls and clone size are taken from that table; D and trimming were inferred from the DNA. Counted in this sample were tens of thousands of clones; 94% of them appeared once. The top ten hold around 0.3% of the sample.

These data belong to a study of siplizumab effects on memory and regulatory T cells (dated by TCRdb to between 2018 and 2021). Background for the entire study: The effect of the anti-CD2 antibody siplizumab on alloreactive T-cell subsets was examined in allogeneic mixed lymphocyte reactions constructed from human PBMCs.

Broad study findings and their caveats: Unstimulated naive T cells appeared to be more diverse than memory T cells, and naive cells seemed to make a substantial contribution to the alloresponse. Roughly 75-97% of proliferating CD4+ or CD8+ clones could not be assigned a naive or memory phenotype. Because sequences at frequencies below about 10^-5 were poorly captured, only a minor fraction of alloreactive clones could be mapped back to unstimulated subsets. The cumulative frequency of alloreactive sequences traceable to unstimulated CD4+ memory T cells was significantly reduced by siplizumab. Among mappable alloreactive CD4+ clones, an average Treg-derived fraction of 68.8% was observed with siplizumab, compared with more than 25% in control reactions. No functional confirmation was obtained for the suppressive function of proliferating Tregs from siplizumab cultures.

This chain joins TRBV10-3 to TRBJ2-3; the D gene is perhaps TRBD1 or TRBD2, each of them matching over 6 bases. This sequence originates from a human donor in good health. The sequenced material came from non-Treg CD4+ T cells sorted from blood. Per the publication, the cell subset or site label means: FACS-sorted unstimulated CD4+ non-regulatory T cells. The CDR3 sequence is CATRGASTDTQYF. DNA sequence: TGTGCCACAAGGGGGGCCAGCACAGATACGCAGTATTTT.